The sequence of this T cell receptor (beta chain) was determined in a study of tumor-infiltrating lymphocytes in primary liver carcinoma listed by TCRdb under 2017. General notes on the study: Of the five patients (three men and two women, aged 30 to 69 years), four had hepatocellular carcinoma and one had combined HCC and intrahepatic cholangiocarcinoma. The five patients had tumors staged T1-T3 N0M0, with maximum diameters ranging from about 4.2 to 11 cm. Each sample produced about 3.65 to 7.13 million productive TCRbeta reads, and read depth showed no significant difference between tissue types. Across five regions of each liver tumor, along with adjacent normal tissue and blood, the study brought together TCRbeta repertoire sequencing, expression microarrays and whole-exome sequencing. A total of approximately 35 specimens from 5 patients, comprising some 25 tumor regions, 5 adjacent noncancerous liver tissues and 5 peripheral blood samples, were covered by TCRbeta repertoire sequencing. Agilent mRNA microarray profiling was performed on the roughly 24 tumor region samples to relate TCRbeta repertoire diversity to the local molecular phenotype. High reproducibility was observed for the technical replicate repertoires, with mean shared-clone rates approximately 0.9 and correlation coefficients above 0.95. The research as a whole found: Compared with blood, tumors had a significantly larger share of the repertoire taken up by the top 250 clones (p = 0.039). With just 4 or 5 patients in the study, the authors point out that the findings should be validated in a larger study. Because sequencing covered only the TCR beta chain and unpaired alpha chains were not captured, true repertoire diversity is likely underestimated. Only roughly 7-24% of top clones appeared in all five regions of a tumor, which suggests that tumor-infiltrating T cells are spatially heterogeneous. Repertoire overlap was found to be higher between tumor regions (mean around 35%) than between tumor-adjacent (about 17%) or tumor-blood (roughly 15%) pairs, consistent with antigen-driven expansion. Bulk unsorted samples precluded comparing CD4+ and CD8+ T cell repertoires.

The CDR3, from cysteine to phenylalanine, totals 13 residues. Just CDR3 DNA is preserved here, 39 bases in frame from base 1. Starting from about 500 ng total RNA, TCRbeta-specific cDNA was produced by reverse transcription with a constant-region primer and ProtoScript II reverse transcriptase. Construction of the TCRbeta libraries relied on three nested rounds of multiplex PCR, following a slightly modified ARM-PCR procedure. Each of the first two PCR rounds ran for approximately 10 cycles and used multiplex TRBV1-TRBV30 forward primers together with a Cbeta reverse primer. Sample barcodes and Illumina adapters were added in a final 25-cycle PCR with Deep VentR polymerase. Amplicons of 200-500 bp were gel-purified with a QIAquick gel extraction kit before sequencing. An Illumina HiSeq 2500 was used to sequence the TCRbeta amplicons, generating 250-bp paired-end reads. The authors' pipeline ran thus. Trimmomatic v0.33 was used to quality-trim the reads, and FLASH v1.2.11 was used to merge paired reads so that full CDR3 sequences could be recovered. V, D and J germline segments were assigned to the rearranged TCRbeta sequences by MiGEC v1.2.1b. VDJtools v1.0.0 computed clonotype statistics and Shannon-Wiener diversity indices. Except for diversity analysis, only each sample's 250 most abundant clonotypes were used in subsequent analyses to reduce sampling bias. TCRdb reworked the public reads: Q25 trimming with fastp, MiXCR clone assembly, productive beta chains retained. Rows with a matching CDR3 protein are joined into one entry that keeps the most common DNA and genes. The V and J calls shown here were made by TCRdb, not taken from the authors' results. The sample has roughly 80,000 distinct CDR3 sequences on record, about two thirds of them singletons. The ten largest clones add up to approximately 13% of the sample.

To note about this clonotype: The clone's antigen remains unknown. The junction and the germline gene differ at one end; a read error may be behind it.

Total RNA and DNA were co-extracted without cell sorting from roughly 20-30 mg of bulk tissue using the AllPrep DNA/RNA mini kit. Surgical resection was performed in China between 2015 and March 2016 on about 5 patients with histopathologically diagnosed primary liver carcinoma. At the time of sampling, the patients were treatment-naive and had chronic HBV infection. Each tumor was sampled at five spatially separated regions: the superior, inferior, left-lateral and right-lateral poles and the tumor centre. Histology showed that every tumor sample contained more than 80% viable tumor cells. Fresh tumor and adjacent tissue pieces were bisected, with one half stored in RNAlater at -80 degrees C and the other half sent for histology.

The rearranged segments are TRBV12-3 or TRBV12-4 and TRBJ1-1; 6 matching bases give a weak D call of TRBD1. The TCR sequence derives from an older woman with primary liver carcinoma and hepatitis B virus infection. Sample: liver tumor tissue from sampling region 4. The cell subset or site label, as the study defines it: tumor region T4, right-lateral pole. The CDR3 protein sequence reads: CASRRAGDTDAFF. The base sequence is TGTGCCAGCAGAAGGGCAGGGGACACTGATGCTTTCTTT.